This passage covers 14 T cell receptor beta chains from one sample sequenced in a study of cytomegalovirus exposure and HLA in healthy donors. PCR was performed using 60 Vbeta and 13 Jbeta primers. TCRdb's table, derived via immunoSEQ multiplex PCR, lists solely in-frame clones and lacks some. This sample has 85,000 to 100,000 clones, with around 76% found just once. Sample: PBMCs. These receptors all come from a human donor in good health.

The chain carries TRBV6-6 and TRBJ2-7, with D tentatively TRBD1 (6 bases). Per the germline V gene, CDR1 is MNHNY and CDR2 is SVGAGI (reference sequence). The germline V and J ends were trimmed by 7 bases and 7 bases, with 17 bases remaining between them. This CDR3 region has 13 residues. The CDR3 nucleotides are TGTGCCAGCATTGCGCAGGGGCGAAGTGAGCAGTACTTC. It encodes CASIAQGRSEQYF.

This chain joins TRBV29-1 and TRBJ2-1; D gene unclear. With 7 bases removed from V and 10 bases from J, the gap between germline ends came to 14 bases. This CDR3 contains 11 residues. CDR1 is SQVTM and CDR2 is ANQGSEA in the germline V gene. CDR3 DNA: TGCAGCGCCCAACCAGGCCAGGAGCAGTTCTTC. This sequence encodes CSAQPGQEQFF.

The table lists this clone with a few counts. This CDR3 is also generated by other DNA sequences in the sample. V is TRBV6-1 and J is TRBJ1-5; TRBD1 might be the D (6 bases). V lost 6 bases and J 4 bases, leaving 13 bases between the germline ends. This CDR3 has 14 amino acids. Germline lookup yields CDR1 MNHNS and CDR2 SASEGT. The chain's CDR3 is CASRETGRNQPQHF. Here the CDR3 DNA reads TGTGCCAGCAGGGAGACAGGTCGAAATCAGCCCCAGCATTTT.

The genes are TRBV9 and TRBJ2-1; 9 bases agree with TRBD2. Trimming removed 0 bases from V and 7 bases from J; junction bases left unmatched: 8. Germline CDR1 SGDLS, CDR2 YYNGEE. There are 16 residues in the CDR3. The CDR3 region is CASSVGSAGGTNEQFF. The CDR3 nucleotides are TGTGCCAGCAGCGTAGGATCGGCGGGAGGGACAAATGAGCAGTTCTTC.

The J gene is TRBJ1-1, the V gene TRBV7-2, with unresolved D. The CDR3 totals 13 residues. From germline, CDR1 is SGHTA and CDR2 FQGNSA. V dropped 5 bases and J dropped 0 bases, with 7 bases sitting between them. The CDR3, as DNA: TGTGCCAGCAGCACAAATATGAACACTGAAGCTTTCTTT. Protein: CASSTNMNTEAFF.

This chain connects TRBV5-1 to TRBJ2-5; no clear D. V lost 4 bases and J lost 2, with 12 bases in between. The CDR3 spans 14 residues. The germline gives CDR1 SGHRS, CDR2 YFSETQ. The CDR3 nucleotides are TGCGCCAGCAGCCGCTGGCAGGATCAAGAGACCCAGTACTTC. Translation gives CASSRWQDQETQYF.

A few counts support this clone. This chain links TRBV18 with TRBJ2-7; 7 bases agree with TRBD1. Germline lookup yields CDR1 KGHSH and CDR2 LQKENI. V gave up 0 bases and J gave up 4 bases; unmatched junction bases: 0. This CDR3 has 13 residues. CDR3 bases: TGTGCCAGCTCACCACCACAGGGGTACGAGCAGTACTTC. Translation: CASSPPQGYEQYF. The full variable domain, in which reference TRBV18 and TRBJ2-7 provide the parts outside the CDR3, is NAGVMQNPRHLVRRRGQEARLRCSPMKGHSHVYWYRQLPEEGLKFMVYLQKENIIDESGMPKERFSAEFPKEGPSILRIQQVVRGDSAAYFCASSPPQGYEQYFGPGTRLTVT.

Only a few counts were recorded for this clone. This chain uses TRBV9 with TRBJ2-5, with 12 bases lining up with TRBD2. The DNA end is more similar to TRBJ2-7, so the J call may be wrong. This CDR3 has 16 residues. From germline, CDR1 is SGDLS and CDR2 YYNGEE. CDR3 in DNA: TGTGCCAGCAGCAGAGGGCTAGCGGGGGGGTCTTACGAGCAGTACTTC. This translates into CASSRGLAGGSYEQYF.

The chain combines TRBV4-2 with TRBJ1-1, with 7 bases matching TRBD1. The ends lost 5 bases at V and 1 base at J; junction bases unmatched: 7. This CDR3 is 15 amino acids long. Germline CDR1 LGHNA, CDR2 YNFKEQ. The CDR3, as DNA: TGTGCCAGCAGCTCACCCGGACAGGAGAACACTGAAGCTTTCTTT. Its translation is CASSSPGQENTEAFF.

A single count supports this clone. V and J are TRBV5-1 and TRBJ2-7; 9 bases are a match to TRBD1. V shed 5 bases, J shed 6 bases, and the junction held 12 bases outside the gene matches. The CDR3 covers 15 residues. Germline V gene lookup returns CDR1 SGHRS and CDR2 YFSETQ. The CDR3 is CASRSTGTGLREQYF. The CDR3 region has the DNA TGCGCCAGCAGGTCGACCGGGACAGGGTTACGCGAGCAGTACTTC.

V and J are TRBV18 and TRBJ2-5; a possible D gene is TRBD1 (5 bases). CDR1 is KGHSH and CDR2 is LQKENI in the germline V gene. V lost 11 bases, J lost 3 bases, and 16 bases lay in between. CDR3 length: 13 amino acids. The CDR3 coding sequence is TGTGCCGGAACCAGGACCAGGGAAGAGACCCAGTACTTC. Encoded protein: CAGTRTREETQYF.

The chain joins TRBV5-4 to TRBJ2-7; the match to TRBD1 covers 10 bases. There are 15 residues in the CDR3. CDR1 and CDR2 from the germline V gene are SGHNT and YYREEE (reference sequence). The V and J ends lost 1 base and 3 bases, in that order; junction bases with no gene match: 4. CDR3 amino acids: CASSLSGQGRYEQYF. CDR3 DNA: TGTGCCAGCAGCTTGTCGGGACAGGGGCGCTACGAGCAGTACTTC.

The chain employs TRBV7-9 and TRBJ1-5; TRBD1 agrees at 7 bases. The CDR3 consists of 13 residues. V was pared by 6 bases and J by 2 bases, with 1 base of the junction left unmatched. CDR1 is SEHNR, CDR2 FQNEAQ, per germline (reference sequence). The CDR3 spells CASSGQGNQPQHF. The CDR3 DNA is TGTGCCAGCAGTGGACAGGGCAATCAGCCCCAGCATTTT.

CDR3 region: CASSLLDRGDTEAFF. In DNA, the CDR3 is TGTGCCAGCAGCTTACTCGACAGGGGTGACACTGAAGCTTTCTTT. This rearrangement joins TRBV7-6 to TRBJ1-1; 8 nucleotides line up with TRBD1. The CDR3 is 15 residues long. The J segment lost 3 bases and the V segment lost 2 bases, leaving 5 bases of the junction unmatched. Germline V gene sequence: CDR1 SGHVS, CDR2 FNYEAQ. Full variable domain (missing parts from reference TRBV7-6 and TRBJ1-1): GAGVSQSPRYKVTKRGQDVALRCDPISGHVSLYWYRQALGQGPEFLTYFNYEAQQDKSGLPNDRFSAERPEGSISTLTIQRTEQRDSAMYRCASSLLDRGDTEAFFGQGTRLTVV.